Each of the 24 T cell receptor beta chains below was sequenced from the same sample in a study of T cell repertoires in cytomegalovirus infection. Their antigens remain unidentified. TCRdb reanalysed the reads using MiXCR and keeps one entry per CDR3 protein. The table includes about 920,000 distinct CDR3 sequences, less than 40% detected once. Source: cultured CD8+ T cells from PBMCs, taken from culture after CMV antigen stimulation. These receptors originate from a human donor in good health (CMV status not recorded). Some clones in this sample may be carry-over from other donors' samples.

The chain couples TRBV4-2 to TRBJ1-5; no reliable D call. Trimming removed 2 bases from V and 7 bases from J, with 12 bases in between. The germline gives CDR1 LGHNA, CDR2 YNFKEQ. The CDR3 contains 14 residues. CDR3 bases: TGTGCCAGCAGCCAATATTTAACAACGCAGCCCCAGCATTTT. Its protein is CASSQYLTTQPQHF.

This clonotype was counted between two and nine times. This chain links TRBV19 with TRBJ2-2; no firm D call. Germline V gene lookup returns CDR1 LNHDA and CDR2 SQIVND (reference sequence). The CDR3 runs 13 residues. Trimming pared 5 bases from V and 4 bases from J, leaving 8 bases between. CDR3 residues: CASSSAGTGELFF. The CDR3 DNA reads TGTGCCAGTAGTTCAGCAGGCACCGGGGAGCTGTTTTTT.

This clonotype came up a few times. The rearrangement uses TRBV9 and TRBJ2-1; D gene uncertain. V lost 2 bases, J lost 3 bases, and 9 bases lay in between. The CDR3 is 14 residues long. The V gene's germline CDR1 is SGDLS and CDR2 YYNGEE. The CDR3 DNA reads TGTGCCAGCAGCGTCCCCGGAGACTACAATGAGCAGTTCTTC. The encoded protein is CASSVPGDYNEQFF.

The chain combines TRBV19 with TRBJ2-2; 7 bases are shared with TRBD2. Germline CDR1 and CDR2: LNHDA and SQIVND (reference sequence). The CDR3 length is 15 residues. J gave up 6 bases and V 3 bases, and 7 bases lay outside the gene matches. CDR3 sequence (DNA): TGTGCCAGTAGTATCCCCAGCGGGAATCCCGGGGAGCTGTTTTTT. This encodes CASSIPSGNPGELFF.

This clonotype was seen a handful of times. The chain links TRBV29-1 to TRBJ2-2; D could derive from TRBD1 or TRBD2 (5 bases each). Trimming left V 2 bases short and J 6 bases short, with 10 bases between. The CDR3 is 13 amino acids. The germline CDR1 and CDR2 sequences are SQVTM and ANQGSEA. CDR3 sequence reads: CSVEKRDPGELFF. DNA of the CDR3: TGCAGCGTTGAAAAGAGGGACCCCGGGGAGCTGTTTTTT.

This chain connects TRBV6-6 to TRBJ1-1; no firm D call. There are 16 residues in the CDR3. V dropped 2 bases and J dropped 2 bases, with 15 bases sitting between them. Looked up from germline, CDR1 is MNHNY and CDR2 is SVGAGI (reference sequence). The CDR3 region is CASSYPGRKSNTEAFF. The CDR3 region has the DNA TGTGCCAGCAGTTACCCCGGGAGAAAAAGTAACACTGAAGCTTTCTTT.

The CDR3 spells CAVLDRNTIYF. The CDR3 bases are TGTGCCGTTTTGGACAGAAACACCATATATTTT. V gene TRBV6-1 combines with J gene TRBJ1-3, with D possibly being TRBD1 (5 bases). CDR3 length equals 11 residues. V was pared by 11 bases and J by 5 bases, with 10 bases between. Germline CDR1 reads MNHNS; CDR2 reads SASEGT.

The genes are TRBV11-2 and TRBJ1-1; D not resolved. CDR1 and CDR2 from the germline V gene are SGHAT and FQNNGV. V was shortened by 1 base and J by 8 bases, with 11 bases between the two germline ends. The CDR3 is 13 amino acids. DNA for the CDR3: TGTGCCAGCAGCTTAGGACCGGCACGAGAAGCTTTCTTT. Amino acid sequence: CASSLGPAREAFF.

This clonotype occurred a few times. CDR3 sequence reads: CASSLGLQESQYF. CDR3 DNA: TGTGCCAGCAGCTTAGGGTTGCAGGAATCACAGTACTTC. The chain combines TRBV7-9 with TRBJ2-5; D is uncertain. Looked up from germline, CDR1 is SEHNR and CDR2 is FQNEAQ (reference sequence). The CDR3 runs to 13 residues. V shed 1 base and J shed 11 bases, with 14 bases lying between them.

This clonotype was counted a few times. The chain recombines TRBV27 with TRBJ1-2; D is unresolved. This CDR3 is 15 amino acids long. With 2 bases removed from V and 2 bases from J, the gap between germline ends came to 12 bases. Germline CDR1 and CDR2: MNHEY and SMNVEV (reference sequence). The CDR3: CASSLEGVTNYGYTF. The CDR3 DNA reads TGTGCCAGCAGTTTAGAGGGTGTTACAAACTATGGCTACACCTTC.

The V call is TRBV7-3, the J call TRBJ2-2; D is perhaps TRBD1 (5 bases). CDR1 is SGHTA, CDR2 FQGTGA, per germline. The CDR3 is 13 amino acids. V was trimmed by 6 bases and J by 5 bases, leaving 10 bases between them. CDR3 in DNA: TGTGCCAGCAGGTCCAGGGTGACCGGGGAGCTGTTTTTT. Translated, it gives CASRSRVTGELFF.

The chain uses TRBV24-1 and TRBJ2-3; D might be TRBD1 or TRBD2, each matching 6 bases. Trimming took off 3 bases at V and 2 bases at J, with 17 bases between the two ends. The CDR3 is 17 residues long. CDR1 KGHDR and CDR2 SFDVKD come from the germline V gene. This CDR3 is CATSDVPGGGNTDTQYF. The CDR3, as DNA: TGTGCCACCAGTGATGTACCTGGAGGGGGGAACACAGATACGCAGTATTTT.

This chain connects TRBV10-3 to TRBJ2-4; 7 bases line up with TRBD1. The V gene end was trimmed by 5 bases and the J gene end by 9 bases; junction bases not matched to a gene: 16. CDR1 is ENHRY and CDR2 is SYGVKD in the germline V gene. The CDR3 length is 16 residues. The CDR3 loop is CAISTFHETGESIQYF. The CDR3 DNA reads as TGTGCCATCAGTACATTTCACGAAACAGGGGAGAGCATTCAGTACTTC.

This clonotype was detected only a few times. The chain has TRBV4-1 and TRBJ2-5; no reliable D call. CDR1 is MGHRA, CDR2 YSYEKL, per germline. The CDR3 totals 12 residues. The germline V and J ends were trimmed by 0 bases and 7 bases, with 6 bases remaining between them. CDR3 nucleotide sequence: TGCGCCAGCAGCCAAGAAAAGGGGACCCAGTACTTC. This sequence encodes CASSQEKGTQYF.

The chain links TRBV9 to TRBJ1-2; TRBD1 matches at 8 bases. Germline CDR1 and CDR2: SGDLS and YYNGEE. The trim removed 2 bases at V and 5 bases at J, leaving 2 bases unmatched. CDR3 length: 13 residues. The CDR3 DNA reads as TGTGCCAGCAGCGTGGGACAGGTTTATGGCTACACCTTC. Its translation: CASSVGQVYGYTF.

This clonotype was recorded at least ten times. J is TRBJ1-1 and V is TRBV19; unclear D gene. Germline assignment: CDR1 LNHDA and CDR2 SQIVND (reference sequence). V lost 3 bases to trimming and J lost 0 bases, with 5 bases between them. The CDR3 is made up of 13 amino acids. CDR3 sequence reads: CASSMGMNTEAFF. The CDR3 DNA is TGTGCCAGTAGTATGGGCATGAACACTGAAGCTTTCTTT.

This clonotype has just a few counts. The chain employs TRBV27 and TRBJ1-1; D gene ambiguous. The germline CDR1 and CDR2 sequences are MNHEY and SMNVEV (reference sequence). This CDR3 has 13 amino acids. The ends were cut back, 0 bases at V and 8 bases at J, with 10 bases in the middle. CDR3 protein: CASSLSPRREAFF. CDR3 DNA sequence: TGTGCCAGCAGTTTATCGCCCCGCCGGGAAGCTTTCTTT.

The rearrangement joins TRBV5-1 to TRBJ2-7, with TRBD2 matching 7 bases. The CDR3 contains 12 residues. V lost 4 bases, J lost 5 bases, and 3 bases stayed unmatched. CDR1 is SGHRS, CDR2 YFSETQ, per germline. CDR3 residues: CASSGGGNEQYF. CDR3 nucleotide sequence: TGCGCCAGCAGCGGGGGGGGGAACGAGCAGTACTTC.

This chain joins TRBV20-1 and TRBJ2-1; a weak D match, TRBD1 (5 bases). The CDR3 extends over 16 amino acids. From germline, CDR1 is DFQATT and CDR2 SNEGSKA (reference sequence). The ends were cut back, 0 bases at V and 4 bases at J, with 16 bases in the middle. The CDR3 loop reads CSARDWGPSPYNEQFF. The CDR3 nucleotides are TGCAGTGCTAGAGATTGGGGCCCCTCGCCTTACAATGAGCAGTTCTTC.

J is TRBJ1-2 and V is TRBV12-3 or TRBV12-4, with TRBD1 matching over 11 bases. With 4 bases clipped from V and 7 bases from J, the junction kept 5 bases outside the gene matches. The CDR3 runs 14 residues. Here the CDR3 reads CASSWGQGDGGYTF. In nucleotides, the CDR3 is TGTGCCAGCAGTTGGGGACAGGGGGATGGTGGCTACACCTTC.

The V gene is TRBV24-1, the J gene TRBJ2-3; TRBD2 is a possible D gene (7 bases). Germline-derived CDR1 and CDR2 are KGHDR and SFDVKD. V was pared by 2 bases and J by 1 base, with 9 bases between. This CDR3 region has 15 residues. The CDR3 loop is CATSDSGGRTDTQYF. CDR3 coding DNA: TGTGCCACCAGTGATTCCGGGGGGCGCACAGATACGCAGTATTTT.

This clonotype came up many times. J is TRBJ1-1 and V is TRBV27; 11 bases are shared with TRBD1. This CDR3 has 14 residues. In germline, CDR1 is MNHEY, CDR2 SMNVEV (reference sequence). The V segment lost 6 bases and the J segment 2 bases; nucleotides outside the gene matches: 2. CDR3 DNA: TGTGCCAGCAGCGGACAGGGGGCTAACACTGAAGCTTTCTTT. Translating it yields CASSGQGANTEAFF.

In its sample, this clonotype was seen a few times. The CDR3 nucleotides are TGTGCCAGCAGCGGGGAGGTCAATCAGCCCCAGCATTTT. It codes for CASSGEVNQPQHF. The V gene is TRBV7-9, the J gene TRBJ1-5; no clear D gene. The germline CDR1 and CDR2 sequences are SEHNR and FQNEAQ (reference sequence). Trimming cost V 5 bases and J 3 bases, with 8 bases left between them. The CDR3 contains 13 residues.

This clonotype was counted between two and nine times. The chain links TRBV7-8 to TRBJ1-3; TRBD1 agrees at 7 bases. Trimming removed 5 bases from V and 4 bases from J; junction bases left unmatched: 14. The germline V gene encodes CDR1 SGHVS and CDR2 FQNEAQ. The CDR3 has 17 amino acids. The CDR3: CASSDVVTGQTGNTIYF. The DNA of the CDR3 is TGTGCCAGCAGCGACGTTGTGACAGGGCAAACCGGAAACACCATATATTTT.